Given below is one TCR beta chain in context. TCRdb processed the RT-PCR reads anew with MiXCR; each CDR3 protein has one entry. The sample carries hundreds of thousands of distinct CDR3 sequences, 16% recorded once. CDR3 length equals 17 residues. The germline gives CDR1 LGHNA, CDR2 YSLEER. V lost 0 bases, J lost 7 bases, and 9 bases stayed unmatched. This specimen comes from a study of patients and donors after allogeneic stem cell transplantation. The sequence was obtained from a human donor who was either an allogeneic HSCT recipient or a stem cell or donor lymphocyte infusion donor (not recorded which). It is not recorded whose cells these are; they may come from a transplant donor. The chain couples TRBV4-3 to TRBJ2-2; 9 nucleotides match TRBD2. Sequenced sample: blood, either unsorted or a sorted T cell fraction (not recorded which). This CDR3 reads CASSQEPSGALGGELFF. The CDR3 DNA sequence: TGCGCCAGCAGCCAAGAACCTAGCGGGGCTCTTGGCGGGGAGCTGTTTTTT.